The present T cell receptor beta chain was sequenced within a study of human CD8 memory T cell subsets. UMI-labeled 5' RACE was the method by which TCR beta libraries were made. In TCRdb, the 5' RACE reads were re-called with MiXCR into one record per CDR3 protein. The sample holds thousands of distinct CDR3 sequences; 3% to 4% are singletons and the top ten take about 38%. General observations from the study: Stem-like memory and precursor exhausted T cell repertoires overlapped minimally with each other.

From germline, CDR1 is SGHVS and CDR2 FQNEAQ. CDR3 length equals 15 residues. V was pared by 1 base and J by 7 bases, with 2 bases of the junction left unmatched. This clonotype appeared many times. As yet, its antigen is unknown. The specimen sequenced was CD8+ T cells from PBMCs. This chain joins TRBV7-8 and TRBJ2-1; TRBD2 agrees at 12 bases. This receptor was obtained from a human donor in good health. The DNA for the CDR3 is TGTGCCAGCAGCTTAGGCACTAGCGGGGGGAATGAGCAGTTCTTC. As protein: CASSLGTSGGNEQFF. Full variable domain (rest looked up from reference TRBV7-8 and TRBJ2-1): GAGVSQSPRYKVAKRGQDVALRCDPISGHVSLFWYQQALGQGPEFLTYFQNEAQLDKSGLPSDRFFAERPEGSVSTLKIQRTQQEDSAVYLCASSLGTSGGNEQFFGPGTRLTVL.